What follows are 5 T cell receptor beta chains derived from one specimen sequenced in a study of tumor T cells in aggressive B-cell lymphoma. Repertoires were generated with immunoSEQ multiplex PCR, while TCRdb's copy carries only in-frame clones and drops some. This sample has about 5,600 clones; 82% occur once, and the top ten carry approximately 3%. Specimen: tumor tissue. These receptors all stem from an adult with diffuse large B cell lymphoma.

In regard to this clone: An end of the junction differs from the germline gene, which may be a read error. In the same sample, other DNA sequences code for this CDR3. The chain links TRBV4-3 to TRBJ2-4; TRBD1 matches at 8 bases. The germline V gene encodes CDR1 LGHNA and CDR2 YSLEER. This CDR3 is 18 amino acids long. This chain's CDR3 is CASSQDGQGSLAKNIQYF. In DNA form, the CDR3 reads TGCGCCAGCAGCCAAGATGGACAGGGATCTCTGGCCAAAAACATTCAGTATTTC.

The DNA of the CDR3 is TGCGCCAGCGCTAGCGGGGGGGGATTGAATGAGCAGTTCTTC. Its translation is CASASGGGLNEQFF. The genes are TRBV5-1 and TRBJ2-1; 12 bases are shared with TRBD2. The trim removed 7 bases at V and 7 bases at J, leaving 6 bases unmatched. Germline values: CDR1 SGHRS, CDR2 YFSETQ. The CDR3 runs to 14 residues. The full variable domain, completed using reference TRBV5-1 and TRBJ2-1, is KAGVTQTPRYLIKTRGQQVTLSCSPISGHRSVSWYQQTPGQGLQFLFEYFSETQRNKGNFPGRFSGRQFSNSRSEMNVSTLELGDSALYLCASASGGGLNEQFFGPGTRLTVL.

J is TRBJ2-2 and V is TRBV7-9; 9 nucleotides agree with TRBD2. CDR1 is SEHNR and CDR2 is FQNEAQ in the germline V gene (reference sequence). V gave up 6 bases and J gave up 5 bases; unmatched junction bases: 4. The CDR3 covers 14 residues. CDR3 sequence reads: CASSLAGRTGELFF. CDR3 nucleotides: TGTGCCAGCAGTCTAGCGGGACGAACCGGGGAGCTGTTTTTT.

The genes are TRBV4-2 and TRBJ2-4; the match to TRBD2 covers 11 bases. The CDR3 spans 17 residues. Trimming at V came to 1 base and at J to 8 bases, leaving 10 bases not matched to a gene. CDR1 and CDR2 (germline): LGHNA, YNFKEQ. DNA for the CDR3: TGTGCCAGCAGCCAAGGAGGGACTAGCGGACCGAGTTACATTCAGTACTTC. Its translation is CASSQGGTSGPSYIQYF.

The rearrangement joins TRBV7-2 to TRBJ2-3, with 11 bases that match TRBD2. There are 18 residues in the CDR3. From germline, CDR1 is SGHTA and CDR2 FQGNSA. The trim removed 4 bases at V and 6 bases at J, leaving 15 bases unmatched. The CDR3 loop reads CASSWLSTSGSTKDTQYF. The CDR3 DNA reads as TGTGCCAGCAGCTGGCTTTCAACTAGCGGGAGTACCAAGGATACGCAGTATTTT.